This T cell receptor beta chain was identified during a study of blood T cells in healthy people across ages. Together with a sample-barcoded 5' primer, a J-beta primer mix was included in a second PCR lasting about 7 to 11 cycles. A tag from a template-switch adaptor with 12 random nucleotides marked each cDNA molecule. Each of the samples gave a minimum of 3 million paired-end reads that contained CDR3. Each CDR3 protein gets one entry after TCRdb re-called the 5' RACE reads with MiXCR. Altogether hundreds of thousands of distinct CDR3 sequences are present, over 20% being singletons, with the ten largest covering more than 3%. Study observations and caveats: Investigators treated diversity estimates from one million T cells as underestimates. A roughly linear fall in TCR beta diversity per million T cells was seen with increasing age.

At least ten counts were recorded for this clonotype. Antigen: not known. The clonotype originates from a man aged 70-80 years in good health. The sequenced sample consisted of blood.

The DNA of the CDR3 is TGTGCCAGCAGTTTTGCGGACAGGACCTACGAGCAGTACTTC. This encodes CASSFADRTYEQYF. This sequence joins TRBV28 and TRBJ2-7; 7 positions match TRBD1. With V trimmed by 3 bases and J by 2 bases, 4 bases remained unmatched. The V gene's germline CDR1 is MDHEN and CDR2 SYDVKM. This CDR3 region has 14 residues.